Shown below are 10 T cell receptor beta chains from a single sample sequenced in a study of cytomegalovirus exposure and HLA in healthy donors. The primer mix had 60 Vbeta and 13 Jbeta primers. Clones were sequenced by immunoSEQ multiplex PCR, and TCRdb holds only the in-frame ones, with some missing. The sample includes 95,000 to 150,000 clones, about 75% of them seen just once. The specimen sequenced was PBMCs. The receptors were gathered from a man between 60 and 70 years old in good health and CMV-seropositive.

The J gene is TRBJ2-5, the V gene TRBV2; possibly TRBD2 for D (5 bases). TRBJ2-7 explains the end of the DNA better; the J call may be wrong. The CDR3 has 14 residues. Germline CDR1 is SNHLY and CDR2 is FYNNEI. The CDR3 is CASSAGLSSYEQYF. CDR3 bases: TGTGCCAGCAGCGCGGGCCTGAGCTCCTACGAGCAGTACTTC.

V and J are TRBV5-8 and TRBJ2-3; the D gene is possibly TRBD2 (5 bases). Germline V lookup: CDR1 SGHTS, CDR2 YDEGEE. The CDR3 runs 16 residues. V was pared by 6 bases and J by 0 bases, with 17 bases between. CDR3 bases: TGTGCCAGCACCCCTGGGCGGGCTAGAAGCACAGATACGCAGTATTTT. Translation gives CASTPGRARSTDTQYF.

This chain uses TRBV9 with TRBJ1-4; 7 bases are a match to TRBD1. In germline, CDR1 is SGDLS, CDR2 YYNGEE. The CDR3 consists of 15 residues. After removal of 0 bases from V and 4 bases from J, the junction contained 3 bases not matched to a gene. The CDR3 sequence is CASSVEGAGNEKLFF. CDR3 nucleotides: TGTGCCAGCAGCGTAGAGGGGGCAGGTAATGAAAAACTGTTTTTT. The full variable domain, rest sourced from reference TRBV9 and TRBJ1-4, is DSGVTQTPKHLITATGQRVTLRCSPRSGDLSVYWYQQSLDQGLQFLIQYYNGEERAKGNILERFSAQQFPDLHSELNLSSLELGDSALYFCASSVEGAGNEKLFFGSGTQLSVL.

This clone was counted once. The chain has TRBV28 and TRBJ1-4; TRBD1 is a possible D gene (5 bases). This CDR3 comprises 17 residues. The germline gives CDR1 MDHEN, CDR2 SYDVKM. With 4 bases removed from V and 0 bases from J, the gap between germline ends came to 15 bases. In nucleotides, the CDR3 is TGTGCCAGCAGTTGGGGGGTGGCATCGACAACTAATGAAAAACTGTTTTTT. The encoded protein is CASSWGVASTTNEKLFF.

The sample holds one count of this clone. The rearrangement links TRBV5-6 to TRBJ1-4, with TRBD1 matching over 10 bases. In germline, CDR1 is SGHDT, CDR2 YYEEEE. Unmatched junction bases numbered 6, after V lost 3 bases and J lost 4 bases. The CDR3 is 16 amino acids. CDR3 bases: TGTGCCAGCAGCTCCGGGACAGGGGCGGGTAATGAAAAACTGTTTTTT. Its protein product is CASSSGTGAGNEKLFF.

The genes are TRBV19 and TRBJ1-2; tentatively, D is TRBD1 (6 bases). Germline values: CDR1 LNHDA, CDR2 SQIVND (reference sequence). The CDR3 consists of 14 residues. Trimming shortened V by 3 bases and J by 2 bases, and 10 bases separated the two germline ends. The CDR3, as DNA: TGTGCCAGTAGTATTAGTCAGGGGAACTATGGCTACACCTTC. Translated: CASSISQGNYGYTF.

In the case of this clone: Other DNA variants within this sample encode the same CDR3. The chain links TRBV2 to TRBJ2-7; the D is unclear. In germline, CDR1 is SNHLY, CDR2 FYNNEI. Between the trimmed V and J ends, which lost 5 bases and 0 bases, there was a span of 5 bases. This CDR3 comprises 12 residues. DNA of the CDR3: TGTGCCAGCAGTTTATACTCCTACGAGCAGTACTTC. Translating gives CASSLYSYEQYF.

V and J are TRBV5-1 and TRBJ1-2; TRBD1 matches at 8 bases. Unmatched junction bases numbered 16, after V lost 7 bases and J lost 14 bases. Per germline, CDR1 SGHRS and CDR2 YFSETQ. The CDR3 loop spans 13 amino acids. The CDR3 DNA reads as TGCGCCAGCTCGGACCGGACAGGGACGGGTGTGACCTTC. Residues: CASSDRTGTGVTF. Using reference TRBV5-1 and TRBJ1-2 for the parts outside the CDR3, the full variable domain is KAGVTQTPRYLIKTRGQQVTLSCSPISGHRSVSWYQQTPGQGLQFLFEYFSETQRNKGNFPGRFSGRQFSNSRSEMNVSTLELGDSALYLCASSDRTGTGVTFGSGTRLTVV.

The genes are TRBV6-6 and TRBJ2-4, with 13 bases identical to TRBD2. Losses at the gene ends were 5 bases for V and 4 bases for J; bases not matched to a gene: 2. Per germline, CDR1 MNHNY and CDR2 SVGAGI (reference sequence). CDR3 length: 15 amino acids. DNA of the CDR3: TGTGCCAGCAGTCCGACTAGCGGGGGGAAAAACATTCAGTACTTC. It yields the protein CASSPTSGGKNIQYF.

V is TRBV5-4 and J is TRBJ2-5, with D possibly matching TRBD2 (6 bases). With 3 bases removed from V and 3 bases from J, the gap between germline ends came to 12 bases. CDR3 length: 14 residues. CDR1 is SGHNT and CDR2 is YYREEE in the germline V gene (reference sequence). The CDR3 DNA is TGTGCCAGCAGCTCGCGGGACGGGGAAGAGACCCAGTACTTC. Translating it yields CASSSRDGEETQYF. Looking up the rest from reference TRBV5-4 and TRBJ2-5 gives the full variable domain: ETGVTQSPTHLIKTRGQQVTLRCSSQSGHNTVSWYQQALGQGPQFIFQYYREEENGRGNFPPRFSGLQFPNYSSELNVNALELDDSALYLCASSSRDGEETQYFGPGTRLLVL.